Below, 6 T cell receptor beta chains from the same sample are listed, as sequenced in a study of blood T cell repertoires in COVID-19. Sequencing used immunoSEQ multiplex PCR; TCRdb keeps in-frame clones, though not all of them. The sample lists fewer than 250,000 clones, around 87% occurring once. The material sequenced was peripheral blood. The receptors were sampled from a man aged 55 to 70 with acute or convalescent COVID-19.

The chain recombines TRBV28 with TRBJ2-5; 13 nucleotides line up with TRBD2. Germline V gene data show CDR1 as MDHEN and CDR2 as SYDVKM. This CDR3 has 16 amino acids. V lost 5 bases to trimming and J lost 2 bases; unmatched junction nucleotides: 5. This CDR3 is CASSISLAGGQETQYF. The CDR3 DNA sequence: TGTGCCAGCAGTATCTCACTAGCGGGGGGGCAAGAGACCCAGTACTTC.

The chain uses TRBV11-3 and TRBJ2-3, with D perhaps matching TRBD2 (6 bases). Germline V gene data show CDR1 as SGHNT and CDR2 as YENEEA. Trimming shortened V by 5 bases and J by 7 bases, and 19 bases separated the two germline ends. The CDR3 loop spans 15 amino acids. The DNA of the CDR3 is TGTGCCAGCAGCCGGGACCCGCGGGGAGATAATACGCAGTATTTT. This codes for CASSRDPRGDNTQYF.

The rearrangement uses TRBV2 and TRBJ1-1; TRBD1 matches 7 bases. CDR3 length: 15 residues. Unmatched junction bases numbered 8, after V lost 6 bases and J lost 1 base. Germline V CDR1 and CDR2: SNHLY, FYNNEI. Here the CDR3 reads CASRARQGENTEAFF. The CDR3 DNA sequence: TGTGCCAGCAGGGCCCGACAGGGAGAGAACACTGAAGCTTTCTTT.

This chain links TRBV15 with TRBJ1-4; D may be TRBD1 (5 bases). V was trimmed by 1 base and J by 4 bases, leaving 16 bases between them. From germline, CDR1 is LNHNV and CDR2 YYDKDF (reference sequence). The CDR3 has 17 amino acids. The CDR3: CATSRAHVQGYNEKLFF. CDR3 in DNA: TGTGCCACCAGCAGAGCCCACGTCCAGGGATATAATGAAAAACTGTTTTTT.

The genes are TRBV2 and TRBJ1-4; TRBD1 agrees at 9 bases. The CDR3 has 17 residues. Trimming at V came to 1 base and at J to 4 bases, leaving 7 bases not matched to a gene. Germline CDR1 is SNHLY and CDR2 is FYNNEI. CDR3 loop: CASSEVRDRVINEKLFF. The CDR3 DNA follows: TGTGCCAGCAGTGAAGTACGGGACAGGGTGATTAATGAAAAACTGTTTTTT.

The chain links TRBV3-1 (or the pseudogene TRBV3-2) to TRBJ1-1; D is unclear. V was shortened by 2 bases and J by 4 bases, with 8 bases between the two germline ends. CDR1 is LGHDT and CDR2 is YNNKEL in the germline V gene (reference sequence). This CDR3 has 13 residues. CDR3: CASSQSKSTEAFF. The DNA of the CDR3 is TGTGCCAGCAGCCAATCAAAGAGCACTGAAGCTTTCTTT.